Shown below are 26 T cell receptor beta chains from a single sample sequenced in a study of CD4 T cells in relation to SARS-CoV-2 and coronaviruses. CD4+ T cells from unexposed donors were obtained before the COVID-19 pandemic (2011-2018). After approximately 10 days of culture, CD4+ T cells were isolated. Their cognate antigens are unknown. Clones were sequenced by immunoSEQ multiplex PCR, and TCRdb holds only the in-frame ones, with some missing. This table holds 20,000 or so clones, around four fifths found once. Sequencing input: CD4+ T cells from PBMCs, cultured in vitro. The receptors stem from a human donor in good health.

This chain uses TRBV11-1 with TRBJ1-5; 8 bases fit TRBD1. The trim removed 6 bases at V and 4 bases at J, leaving 5 bases unmatched. There are 14 residues in the CDR3. Germline CDR1 and CDR2: SGHAT and FQDESV (reference sequence). The CDR3 bases are TGTGCCAGCAGTTCAGGGGGCAGTAATCAGCCCCAGCATTTT. Protein product: CASSSGGSNQPQHF. Full variable domain (outside the CDR3, taken from reference TRBV11-1 and TRBJ1-5): EAEVAQSPRYKITEKSQAVAFWCDPISGHATLYWYRQILGQGPELLVQFQDESVVDDSQLPKDRFSAERLKGVDSTLKIQPAELGDSAMYLCASSSGGSNQPQHFGDGTRLSIL.

This chain uses TRBV14 with TRBJ1-5; no clear D gene. Germline V gene data show CDR1 as SGHDN and CDR2 as FVKESK. This CDR3 comprises 13 residues. Trimming stripped 0 bases from V and 5 bases from J, with 5 bases between. CDR3 sequence (DNA): TGTGCCAGCAGCCAAGATTACCATCAGCCCCAGCATTTT. Translating it yields CASSQDYHQPQHF.

The J gene is TRBJ1-3, the V gene TRBV20-1; 9 nucleotides match TRBD1. The CDR3 consists of 17 residues. Germline-derived CDR1 and CDR2 are DFQATT and SNEGSKA (reference sequence). The V segment lost 3 bases and the J segment 4 bases; nucleotides outside the gene matches: 13. CDR3 DNA: TGCAGTGCTAGTCTCCTCGTGGGGGACAGGGCCGGAAACACCATATATTTT. Protein: CSASLLVGDRAGNTIYF.

The V and J genes are TRBV9 and TRBJ1-2; D not certain. Germline lookup yields CDR1 SGDLS and CDR2 YYNGEE. The CDR3 runs to 15 residues. With 0 bases removed from V and 8 bases from J, the gap between germline ends came to 17 bases. CDR3 loop: CASSVAPIGSLGYTF. In DNA, the CDR3 is TGTGCCAGCAGCGTAGCTCCTATTGGGAGTCTCGGCTACACCTTC.

The rearrangement uses TRBV3-1 (or the pseudogene TRBV3-2) and TRBJ2-1; D gene ambiguous. Deletions cut 1 base from V and 5 bases from J, with 6 bases between. Germline CDR1 reads LGHDT; CDR2 reads YNNKEL (reference sequence). The CDR3 is 13 residues long. CDR3 loop: CASSQGPNNEQFF. The CDR3 region has the DNA TGTGCCAGCAGCCAAGGGCCGAACAATGAGCAGTTCTTC.

The genes are TRBV29-1 and TRBJ2-1; TRBD2 matches 7 bases. Germline lookup yields CDR1 SQVTM and CDR2 ANQGSEA. The ends lost 5 bases at V and 9 bases at J; junction bases unmatched: 19. This CDR3 is built from 16 residues. The CDR3 reads CSVPRGGSLSGGEQFF. For the CDR3, the DNA is TGCAGCGTTCCTCGAGGCGGGAGTCTTTCTGGTGGTGAGCAGTTCTTC.

The rearrangement joins TRBV18 to TRBJ2-7; possible D gene TRBD2, 5 bases. CDR1 is KGHSH, CDR2 LQKENI, per germline. The V end was cut by 1 base, the J end by 5 bases, with 6 bases between. This CDR3 has 12 amino acids. In DNA, the CDR3 is TGTGCCAGCTCACCACAGGAGGACGAGCAGTACTTC. Translating it yields CASSPQEDEQYF.

The chain combines TRBV11-2 with TRBJ2-3, with D perhaps assigned TRBD1 or TRBD2 (6 bases each). V was cut by 0 bases and J by 7 bases, with 11 bases left in between. Germline V gives CDR1 SGHAT, CDR2 FQNNGV. The length of the CDR3 is 14 residues. The CDR3 DNA reads as TGTGCCAGCAGCTTAGAAGGGGGGATATATACGCAGTATTTT. As protein: CASSLEGGIYTQYF.

The V and J genes are TRBV5-6 and TRBJ1-2, with D maybe TRBD1 (5 bases). CDR1 and CDR2 (germline): SGHDT, YYEEEE. V was pared by 0 bases and J by 7 bases, with 13 bases between. The CDR3 consists of 14 residues. The CDR3 spells CASSLAGAPGGYTF. The CDR3 region has the DNA TGTGCCAGCAGCTTGGCCGGGGCCCCAGGTGGCTACACCTTC. The entire variable domain, with the rest obtained from reference TRBV5-6 and TRBJ1-2, is as follows: DAGVTQSPTHLIKTRGQQVTLRCSPKSGHDTVSWYQQALGQGPQFIFQYYEEEERQRGNFPDRFSGHQFPNYSSELNVNALLLGDSALYLCASSLAGAPGGYTFGSGTRLTVV.

This clone was counted a few times. The rearrangement uses TRBV5-6 and TRBJ2-7, with D unresolved. Deletions cut 0 bases from V and 0 bases from J, with 7 bases between. This CDR3 has 14 amino acids. Germline lookup yields CDR1 SGHDT and CDR2 YYEEEE. The CDR3 nucleotides are TGTGCCAGCAGCTTGGCCGGCACCTCCTACGAGCAGTACTTC. Amino acid sequence: CASSLAGTSYEQYF.

The rearrangement joins TRBV2 to TRBJ2-5; maybe TRBD1 (7 bases). V lost 4 bases and J lost 4, with 13 bases in between. The CDR3 spans 14 residues. Germline V gene sequence: CDR1 SNHLY, CDR2 FYNNEI. The CDR3 nucleotides read TGTGCCAGCAGTGTTCAGGGGGGCCGAGAGACCCAGTACTTC. It yields the protein CASSVQGGRETQYF.

This chain uses TRBV20-1 with TRBJ2-7, with D unresolved. Germline CDR1 is DFQATT and CDR2 is SNEGSKA (reference sequence). With 7 bases removed from V and 5 bases from J, the gap between germline ends came to 12 bases. This CDR3 region has 11 residues. The CDR3 nucleotides are TGCAGTGGTAGGGAAGAACACGAGCAGTACTTC. This encodes CSGREEHEQYF.

The chain is built from TRBV28 and TRBJ2-5; 8 nucleotides agree with TRBD2. After removal of 8 bases from V and 3 bases from J, the junction contained 8 bases not matched to a gene. The CDR3 runs 14 residues. Germline V CDR1 and CDR2: MDHEN, SYDVKM. The CDR3 is CASGPGGGEETQYF. The DNA of the CDR3 is TGTGCCAGCGGCCCGGGGGGGGGAGAAGAGACCCAGTACTTC.

The chain employs TRBV15 and TRBJ2-1; 11 bases fit TRBD2. The V gene end was trimmed by 3 bases and the J gene end by 8 bases; junction bases not matched to a gene: 3. CDR1 and CDR2 from the germline V gene are LNHNV and YYDKDF (reference sequence). The CDR3 is 14 residues long. In nucleotides, the CDR3 is TGTGCCACCAGCAGGACTAGCGGGATCGATGAGCAGTTCTTC. Its translation: CATSRTSGIDEQFF.

V is TRBV5-1 and J is TRBJ2-5; D not resolved. The germline V and J ends were trimmed by 4 bases and 2 bases, with 9 bases remaining between them. The length of the CDR3 is 13 residues. Germline V gene lookup returns CDR1 SGHRS and CDR2 YFSETQ. CDR3 in amino acids: CASSADGQETQYF. As DNA, the CDR3 is TGCGCCAGCAGCGCCGACGGACAAGAGACCCAGTACTTC.

This rearrangement joins TRBV6-5 to TRBJ1-1; no clear D gene. The germline V and J ends were trimmed by 5 bases and 2 bases, with 15 bases remaining between them. CDR1 is MNHEY, CDR2 SVGAGI, per germline. CDR3 length equals 15 residues. CDR3 loop: CASSIRARENTEAFF. The CDR3 DNA reads TGTGCCAGCAGTATCCGGGCGAGAGAAAACACTGAAGCTTTCTTT.

The chain couples TRBV24-1 to TRBJ1-2; possible D gene TRBD1, 6 bases. CDR3 length: 13 amino acids. The V gene's germline CDR1 is KGHDR and CDR2 SFDVKD. Deletions cut 9 bases from V and 8 bases from J, with 18 bases between. CDR3 bases: TGTGCCACCTCTACAGGGCCCTTGGGAGGCTACACCTTC. Translating it yields CATSTGPLGGYTF.

The chain carries TRBV19 and TRBJ2-5; 8 positions agree with TRBD1. The ends lost 1 base at V and 4 bases at J; junction bases unmatched: 8. The CDR3 runs 16 residues. The germline CDR1 and CDR2 sequences are LNHDA and SQIVND (reference sequence). Written as DNA, the CDR3 is TGTGCCAGTAGTATAGCGGTTGGGCAGGGGGCAGAGACCCAGTACTTC. It is translated as CASSIAVGQGAETQYF.

V and J are TRBV5-6 and TRBJ1-5, with D maybe TRBD1 (5 bases). CDR3 length: 13 residues. Germline assignment: CDR1 SGHDT and CDR2 YYEEEE. V was pared by 4 bases and J by 6 bases, with 11 bases between. The CDR3 DNA sequence: TGTGCCAGCAGCGGAGGGGAACGTCAGCCCCAGCATTTT. Protein sequence: CASSGGERQPQHF.

The rearrangement uses TRBV11-3 and TRBJ2-7, with 7 bases lining up with TRBD1. The V and J ends lost 7 bases and 5 bases, in that order; junction bases with no gene match: 5. CDR1 and CDR2 (germline): SGHNT, YENEEA. This CDR3 spans 12 amino acids. The CDR3 here is CASTFRGHEQYF. The CDR3 DNA reads TGTGCCAGCACCTTTAGGGGGCACGAGCAGTACTTC.

The J gene is TRBJ1-2, the V gene TRBV30, with 10 bases lining up with TRBD1. Germline V lookup: CDR1 GTSNPN, CDR2 SVGIG (reference sequence). The CDR3 has 14 residues. The junction had 7 bases not matched to a gene; V was cut back by 4 bases and J by 5 bases. The CDR3, as DNA: TGTGCCTGGACCTCAGGACAGGGGGATTATGGCTACACCTTC. Translating it yields CAWTSGQGDYGYTF.

This clone was found once. The chain carries TRBV7-3 and TRBJ2-3, with a possible D match to TRBD2 (5 bases). CDR1 is SGHTA and CDR2 is FQGTGA in the germline V gene. V dropped 0 bases and J dropped 1 base, with 8 bases sitting between them. This CDR3 is 15 amino acids long. CDR3 coding DNA: TGTGCCAGCAGCTTAACGGGAGTTGGCACAGATACGCAGTATTTT. Protein: CASSLTGVGTDTQYF.

The chain uses TRBV7-9 and TRBJ2-3; unclear D gene. With 2 bases removed from V and 2 bases from J, the gap between germline ends came to 11 bases. The length of the CDR3 is 15 residues. Germline CDR1 reads SEHNR; CDR2 reads FQNEAQ (reference sequence). Written as DNA, the CDR3 is TGTGCCAGCAGCTTAAGTCGCGAGTACACAGATACGCAGTATTTT. Protein sequence: CASSLSREYTDTQYF.

This chain joins TRBV5-1 and TRBJ2-5; no firm D call. Germline V gives CDR1 SGHRS, CDR2 YFSETQ. The CDR3 totals 11 residues. The ends were cut back, 2 bases at V and 2 bases at J, with 1 base in the middle. DNA of the CDR3: TGCGCCAGCAGCTTTCAAGAGACCCAGTACTTC. It specifies CASSFQETQYF.

This sequence joins TRBV3-1 (or the pseudogene TRBV3-2) and TRBJ1-2; D is unresolved. Per germline, CDR1 LGHDT and CDR2 YNNKEL (reference sequence). The length of the CDR3 is 14 residues. Trimming shortened V by 1 base and J by 8 bases, and 14 bases separated the two germline ends. Here the CDR3 reads CASSQAQPLEGYTF. CDR3 nucleotide sequence: TGTGCCAGCAGCCAAGCACAGCCCCTCGAGGGCTACACCTTC.

The chain has TRBV7-8 and TRBJ1-5, with D possibly being TRBD1 (5 bases). CDR1 and CDR2 from the germline V gene are SGHVS and FQNEAQ. V was clipped by 6 bases and J by 7 bases, with 22 bases between them. This CDR3 region has 16 residues. DNA of the CDR3: TGTGCCAGCAGTCAAGAGTATGGGGGGTTGGTCCAGCCCCAGCATTTT. It translates to CASSQEYGGLVQPQHF.